The next 11 T cell receptor beta chains were all read from a single sample in a study of PD-1 blockade in mismatch repair-deficient tumors. Here immunoSEQ multiplex PCR was the method, and the copy in TCRdb shows in-frame clones only, minus some. The sample records about 34,000 clones, less than 90% being singletons. The material sequenced was PBMCs, taken 6 weeks after starting pembrolizumab. The receptors here all came from an adult with mismatch repair-deficient cancer.

This clone came up once. The chain combines TRBV12-5 with TRBJ2-1, with D possibly being TRBD1 (6 bases). The CDR3 contains 12 residues. V gave up 4 bases and J gave up 7 bases, with 8 bases separating them. In germline, CDR1 is LGHNT, CDR2 FRNRAP. CDR3 amino acids: CASGYGQNEQFF. The CDR3 coding sequence is TGTGCTAGTGGTTACGGACAGAATGAGCAGTTCTTC.

V usage is TRBV9 and J usage is TRBJ2-1, with TRBD1 matching over 7 bases. Germline V gene data show CDR1 as SGDLS and CDR2 as YYNGEE. The trim removed 3 bases at V and 0 bases at J, leaving 9 bases unmatched. The CDR3 is 17 amino acids. CDR3 region: CASSAWDSWSSYNEQFF. The CDR3 bases are TGTGCCAGCAGCGCCTGGGACAGTTGGAGCTCCTACAATGAGCAGTTCTTC.

The sample holds a few counts of this clone. This rearrangement joins TRBV7-9 to TRBJ2-1, with D possibly TRBD2 on 6 matching bases. V was trimmed by 6 bases and J by 0 bases, leaving 12 bases between them. The CDR3 length is 15 residues. Germline V lookup: CDR1 SEHNR, CDR2 FQNEAQ (reference sequence). The CDR3 DNA follows: TGTGCCAGCAGTCTGGGACTTAGCTCCTACAATGAGCAGTTCTTC. As protein: CASSLGLSSYNEQFF.

The chain combines TRBV19 with TRBJ2-5, with 10 bases aligning to TRBD2. Germline V gene data show CDR1 as LNHDA and CDR2 as SQIVND (reference sequence). V lost 3 bases and J lost 5; bases outside the gene matches: 6. This CDR3 contains 15 residues. DNA of the CDR3: TGTGCCAGTAGTATTCTAGCGGGAGAGAGGGAGACCCAGTACTTC. This codes for CASSILAGERETQYF.

This clone appeared a single time. The chain links TRBV2 to TRBJ2-1; 13 positions match TRBD2. The germline CDR1 and CDR2 sequences are SNHLY and FYNNEI. This CDR3 is 17 amino acids long. V shed 2 bases and J 3 bases; nucleotides not matched to a gene: 4. CDR3 sequence (DNA): TGTGCCAGCAGTGAAAGGGGGACTAGCGGGAACTACAATGAGCAGTTCTTC. This sequence encodes CASSERGTSGNYNEQFF.

The rearrangement links TRBV19 to TRBJ2-1; 8 positions agree with TRBD1. The CDR3 sequence is 16 residues long. Trimming took 9 bases from V and 4 from J; bases not matched to a gene: 14. The V gene's germline CDR1 is LNHDA and CDR2 SQIVND (reference sequence). CDR3 amino acids: CASRRGQGLTYNEQFF. In DNA form, the CDR3 reads TGTGCCAGCCGAAGAGGACAGGGTTTAACATACAATGAGCAGTTCTTC.

J is TRBJ1-3 and V is TRBV21-1; no check of the table's D call, TRBD1, against the DNA was made. TRBV21-1 is a pseudogene segment. The CDR3 length is 15 residues. CDR3 in DNA: TGTGCCAGCAGCAGAACAGTGAGCTCTGGAAACACCATATATTTT. Residues: CASSRTVSSGNTIYF.

The V gene is TRBV2, the J gene TRBJ2-1; 7 nucleotides match TRBD2. Germline CDR1 is SNHLY and CDR2 is FYNNEI. The CDR3 length is 14 residues. Trimming removed 7 bases from V and 4 bases from J; junction bases left unmatched: 7. The CDR3 here is CASTLAEFYNEQFF. The CDR3 DNA is TGTGCCAGCACTCTAGCGGAGTTTTACAATGAGCAGTTCTTC.

V usage is TRBV27 and J usage is TRBJ2-2, with 7 bases fitting TRBD1. The CDR3 sequence is 14 residues long. V was pared by 8 bases and J by 6 bases, with 9 bases of the junction left unmatched. In germline, CDR1 is MNHEY, CDR2 SMNVEV (reference sequence). DNA of the CDR3: TGTGCCAGCCAACCAGGGGGTAACGCCGGGGAGCTGTTTTTT. Protein: CASQPGGNAGELFF.

This sequence joins TRBV29-1 and TRBJ1-1; 9 nucleotides align to TRBD1. V lost 7 bases to trimming and J lost 7 bases; unmatched junction nucleotides: 13. There are 14 residues in the CDR3. CDR1 and CDR2 from the germline V gene are SQVTM and ANQGSEA. This chain's CDR3 is CSANLQGADGEAFF. CDR3 nucleotides: TGCAGCGCAAATTTACAGGGGGCTGATGGTGAAGCTTTCTTT.

The chain combines TRBV9 with TRBJ2-1; tentatively, D is TRBD1 (5 bases). Per the germline V gene, CDR1 is SGDLS and CDR2 is YYNGEE. The CDR3 has 14 residues. Trimming took off 2 bases at V and 2 bases at J, with 8 bases between the two ends. The DNA for the CDR3 is TGTGCCAGCAGCGTTGGACACCCCTACAATGAGCAGTTCTTC. Its protein product is CASSVGHPYNEQFF.